This T cell receptor beta chain is drawn from a study of blood T cell repertoires in COVID-19. Study-wide background: Whether acute or convalescent, the COVID-19 samples came from the United States, Italy and Spain. In each case, the material was cDNA or gDNA derived from T cells, B-cell-depleted T cells, or PBMCs.

How the authors handled the data: Amplification with reference gene primers provided the estimates of nucleated cell counts. TCRdb keeps only in-frame clones here, not all; method: immunoSEQ multiplex PCR. The V and J calls and the clone size are those of that table, but D and trimming were determined from the DNA. The profile shows 40,000 to 45,000 clones, about 89% of them singletons. The germline V gene encodes CDR1 MGHRA and CDR2 YSYEKL. The length of the CDR3 is 16 residues. The ends were cut back, 1 base at V and 1 base at J, with 14 bases in the middle. This clone was detected only once. The chain employs TRBV4-1 and TRBJ2-7; a weak D match, TRBD1 (5 bases). The TCR was taken from a human donor in a cohort sampled during active COVID-19. The sequenced sample consisted of peripheral blood. The CDR3 spells CASSQAGQARSYEQYF. The CDR3 DNA reads as TGCGCCAGCAGCCAAGCAGGGCAGGCGCGTTCCTACGAGCAGTACTTC.